A single sample gave rise to the 8 T cell receptor beta chains below, sequenced in a study of cytomegalovirus exposure and HLA in healthy donors. The PCR was carried out with 60 Vbeta primers and 13 Jbeta primers. Profiling relied on immunoSEQ multiplex PCR, and the TCRdb table lists in-frame clones only, not all of them. In the table there are about 130,000 clones, about 76% of which are singletons. The sequencing sample was made of PBMCs. These TCRs come from a male donor in good health and CMV-seronegative.

This clone was seen more than once but under ten times. V is TRBV6-5 and J is TRBJ2-2; weak D call: TRBD2 (5 bases). Germline CDR1 and CDR2: MNHEY and SVGAGI. There are 15 residues in the CDR3. Deletions cut 0 bases from V and 7 bases from J, with 12 bases between. The CDR3 sequence: CASSYSGRRIGELFF. The CDR3, as DNA: TGTGCCAGCAGTTACTCCGGACGGAGGATCGGGGAGCTGTTTTTT.

The J gene is TRBJ2-3, the V gene TRBV5-5; 9 positions agree with TRBD1. The length of the CDR3 is 16 residues. Germline V lookup: CDR1 SGHKS, CDR2 YYEKEE (reference sequence). The V segment lost 4 bases and the J segment 4 bases; nucleotides outside the gene matches: 10. CDR3 residues: CASSITRDRVADTQYF. Here the CDR3 DNA reads TGTGCCAGCAGCATCACTAGGGACAGGGTGGCAGATACGCAGTATTTT.

The chain combines TRBV2 with TRBJ1-5; TRBD1 agrees at 9 bases. This CDR3 has 14 amino acids. Germline-derived CDR1 and CDR2 are SNHLY and FYNNEI. V lost 6 bases to trimming and J lost 5 bases; unmatched junction nucleotides: 5. The CDR3 region is CASSLGQGHQPQHF. The CDR3 DNA is TGTGCCAGCAGCTTGGGACAGGGACATCAGCCCCAGCATTTT.

This clone has a handful of counts. J is TRBJ1-5 and V is TRBV5-1, with D tentatively TRBD1 (5 bases). Germline V CDR1 and CDR2: SGHRS, YFSETQ. V lost 0 bases to trimming and J lost 4 bases, with 17 bases between them. This CDR3 comprises 17 residues. CDR3 sequence (DNA): TGCGCCAGCAGCTTGGAAGGGCGGACATACCCAAATCAGCCCCAGCATTTT. This translates into CASSLEGRTYPNQPQHF.

V and J are TRBV5-1 and TRBJ2-1; D remains unclear. CDR3 size: 13 residues. Trimming pared 0 bases from V and 4 bases from J, leaving 5 bases between. In germline, CDR1 is SGHRS, CDR2 YFSETQ. The CDR3 DNA reads TGCGCCAGCAGCTTGGCCATTTACAATGAGCAGTTCTTC. Translating it yields CASSLAIYNEQFF. The complete variable domain, with remaining parts taken from reference TRBV5-1 and TRBJ2-1, reads KAGVTQTPRYLIKTRGQQVTLSCSPISGHRSVSWYQQTPGQGLQFLFEYFSETQRNKGNFPGRFSGRQFSNSRSEMNVSTLELGDSALYLCASSLAIYNEQFFGPGTRLTVL.

The chain combines TRBV19 with TRBJ1-6; D might be TRBD1 (5 bases). The ends were cut back, 5 bases at V and 8 bases at J, with 22 bases in the middle. This CDR3 contains 17 residues. Germline CDR1 is LNHDA and CDR2 is SQIVND (reference sequence). The CDR3 DNA follows: TGTGCCAGTAGTCGCCGGCTATATGTGACAGCCGATTCACCCCTCCACTTT. Translation gives CASSRRLYVTADSPLHF.

The V and J genes are TRBV6-1 and TRBJ2-3; unclear D gene. V lost 1 base to trimming and J lost 4 bases, with 15 bases between them. Germline-derived CDR1 and CDR2 are MNHNS and SASEGT. The CDR3 spans 16 residues. CDR3 loop: CASSEVPVGSSDTQYF. The CDR3 DNA follows: TGTGCCAGCAGTGAAGTACCCGTGGGCAGCTCAGATACGCAGTATTTT.

This chain connects TRBV27 to TRBJ2-7, with a weak D call TRBD1 (5 bases). CDR3 length equals 15 residues. With 0 bases removed from V and 2 bases from J, the gap between germline ends came to 11 bases. The germline gives CDR1 MNHEY, CDR2 SMNVEV (reference sequence). The CDR3 protein is CASSLSRQGPYEQYF. In DNA form, the CDR3 reads TGTGCCAGCAGTTTATCTCGGCAGGGTCCCTACGAGCAGTACTTC.